This TCR beta chain was sequenced in a study of shared clonotypes between healthy human individuals. Findings and caveats of the study: Generally, naive subsets (rather than memory subsets) showed larger estimated richness. It was the non-shared clonotypes that had lower generation probabilities than clonotypes shared by all four donors.

This clone was found once. Its cognate antigen is unknown. Running of the assay took place at deep level. Profiled with immunoSEQ multiplex PCR; TCRdb holds only in-frame clones, not every one. This repertoire shows roughly 590,000 clones, about 95% found once; its top ten account for 0.095% to 0.12%. The CDR3 runs to 16 residues. Germline CDR1 MDHEN, CDR2 SYDVKM. V lost 2 bases and J 5 bases, leaving 18 bases between the germline ends. As defined, naive CD8 cells were CD45RO-negative and positively selected for CCR7, with terminally differentiated effector memory CD45RA+ cells excluded. The gene calls are TRBV28 and TRBJ2-5; a weak D match, TRBD2 (6 bases). The clonotype comes from a woman in her thirties in good health. The sequenced material came from naive CD8+ T cells sorted from blood. CDR3 coding DNA: TGTGCCAGCAGTTTAGGGGAGGTAGGCGTAGTGGAGACCCAGTACTTC. It translates to CASSLGEVGVVETQYF.